This is a list of T cell receptor beta chains from one sample in a study of shared clonotypes between healthy human individuals. TCRdb's copy holds only in-frame clones and misses some; the assay was immunoSEQ multiplex PCR. The sample consists of about 670,000 clones, about two thirds of them appearing once. The sequenced sample consisted of memory CD4+ T cells sorted from blood. The source is a woman between 25 and 40 years old in good health. CDR3s include the opening cysteine and the closing phenylalanine or tryptophan. Each record gives: J gene, V gene, CDR3 length, D gene, clone size, CDR3 protein, CDR3 DNA. D genes are given only for firm matches. Size values are once, few and many counts, or a class for expanded clones, and some rows have none.

TRBJ2-1 | TRBV6-6 | 11 | NA | few | CASLRLSEQFF | TGTGCCAGCTTAAGGCTTTCTGAGCAGTTCTTC
TRBJ1-1 | TRBV5-1 | 14 | NA | NA | CASSGSPQNTEAFF | TGCGCCAGCTCGGGCTCCCCTCAAAACACTGAAGCTTTCTTT
TRBJ2-1 | TRBV28 | 15 | TRBD2 | NA | CASTQTSEGEDEQFF | TGTGCCAGCACCCAGACTAGCGAGGGAGAGGATGAGCAGTTCTTC
TRBJ2-5 | TRBV6-5 | 14 | TRBD1 | NA | CASSQQGVQETQYF | TGTGCCAGCAGTCAACAGGGGGTCCAAGAGACCCAGTACTTC
TRBJ1-5 | TRBV7-9 | 15 | NA | NA | CASSLGSGENQPQHF | TGTGCCAGCAGCTTAGGTTCTGGGGAGAATCAGCCCCAGCATTTT
TRBJ1-1 | TRBV5-1 | 14 | TRBD1 | NA | CASSRTGTNTEAFF | TGCGCCAGCAGCCGGACAGGGACGAACACTGAAGCTTTCTTT
TRBJ2-3 | TRBV19 | 16 | TRBD2 | NA | CASSIARTSGVDTQYF | TGTGCCAGTAGTATAGCCAGGACTAGCGGGGTTGATACGCAGTATTTT
TRBJ2-1 | TRBV19 | 15 | TRBD2 | NA | CAVRTTGTTYNEQFF | TGTGCCGTACGAACTACCGGGACTACCTACAATGAGCAGTTCTTC
TRBJ2-7 | TRBV7-9 | 14 | NA | NA | CASSFGARGGEQYF | TGTGCCAGCAGTTTTGGAGCGAGAGGGGGCGAGCAGTACTTC
TRBJ2-1 | TRBV10-3 | 14 | NA | NA | CAISEDHSYNEQFF | TGTGCCATCAGTGAGGACCACTCCTACAATGAGCAGTTCTTC
TRBJ2-5 | TRBV29-1 | 14 | NA | few | CSVESSDYQETQYF | TGCAGCGTTGAATCTAGCGATTACCAAGAGACCCAGTACTTC
TRBJ1-5 | TRBV19 | 17 | NA | NA | CASSTLTLTASGQPQHF | TGTGCCAGTAGTACCTTGACACTAACAGCATCTGGTCAGCCCCAGCATTTT
TRBJ1-5 | TRBV28 | 16 | TRBD1 | few | CASSFTPGQGGQPQHF | TGTGCCAGCAGTTTCACTCCGGGACAGGGGGGACAGCCCCAGCATTTT
TRBJ2-5 | TRBV28 | 12 | NA | few | CASSLIAATQYF | TGTGCCAGCAGTTTAATCGCGGCGACCCAGTACTTC
TRBJ2-7 | TRBV28 | 15 | NA | NA | CASTTGGRFSYEQYF | TGTGCCAGCACCACTGGGGGCAGGTTTTCCTACGAGCAGTACTTC
TRBJ2-5 | TRBV4-2 | 17 | NA | NA | CASSQGTTGRSQETQYF | TGTGCCAGCAGCCAAGGAACTACGGGGCGATCTCAAGAGACCCAGTACTTC
TRBJ2-7 | TRBV6-5 | 14 | NA | NA | CASSYSFGSYEQYF | TGTGCCAGCAGTTACTCTTTCGGGTCCTACGAGCAGTACTTC
TRBJ1-1 | TRBV19 | 13 | NA | few | CASSGTMNTEAFF | TGTGCCAGTTCGGGGACCATGAACACTGAAGCTTTCTTT
TRBJ2-3 | TRBV25-1 | 15 | NA | NA | CASSGASGNTDTQYF | TGTGCCAGCAGTGGGGCATCCGGGAACACAGATACGCAGTATTTT
TRBJ2-5 | TRBV6-5 | 14 | TRBD1 | NA | CASSTGTGQETQYF | TGTGCCAGCAGTACTGGGACAGGCCAAGAGACCCAGTACTTC
TRBJ1-1 | TRBV5-1 | 14 | TRBD1 | NA | CASSSGQGDTEAFF | TGCGCCAGCAGCTCCGGACAGGGGGACACTGAAGCTTTCTTT
TRBJ2-2 | TRBV29-1 | 12 | NA | few | CSVGGYTGELFF | TGCAGCGTTGGGGGCTACACCGGGGAGCTGTTTTTT
TRBJ2-1 | TRBV7-7 | 13 | NA | many | CASSLGGVNEQFF | TGTGCCAGCAGCCTGGGAGGAGTGAATGAGCAGTTCTTC
TRBJ2-2 | TRBV28 | 17 | NA | NA | CASSLYSGTFNTGELFF | TGTGCCAGCAGTTTATACTCCGGGACTTTCAACACCGGGGAGCTGTTTTTT
TRBJ2-7 | TRBV20-1 | 11 | NA | NA | CSARVGREQYF | TGCAGTGCTAGAGTTGGGCGCGAGCAGTACTTC
TRBJ1-5 | TRBV7-9 | 14 | NA | NA | CASSFGESNQPQHF | TGTGCCAGCAGCTTCGGGGAGAGCAATCAGCCCCAGCATTTT
TRBJ2-2 | TRBV2 | 15 | TRBD2 | few | CASTGLAINTGELFF | TGTGCCAGCACCGGACTAGCGATAAACACCGGGGAGCTGTTTTTT
TRBJ2-1 | TRBV6-5 | 15 | TRBD2 | NA | CASSYSASGSYEQFF | TGTGCCAGCAGTTACTCAGCTAGCGGGAGCTATGAGCAGTTCTTC
TRBJ1-1 | TRBV18 | 15 | NA | few | CASSPGEAMNTEAFF | TGTGCCAGCTCACCAGGGGAGGCCATGAACACTGAAGCTTTCTTT
TRBJ2-1 | TRBV5-6 | 17 | TRBD2 | NA | CASSLRTSGSSYNEQFF | TGTGCCAGCAGCTTAAGGACTAGCGGGAGCTCCTACAATGAGCAGTTCTTC
TRBJ1-2 | TRBV30 | 14 | NA | NA | CAWSVKLGGFGYTF | TGTGCCTGGAGTGTAAAATTGGGGGGATTCGGCTACACCTTC
TRBJ2-1 | TRBV7-2 | 13 | TRBD2 | many | CASSLGGRERQFF | TGTGCCAGCAGCTTAGGAGGGCGGGAGCGGCAGTTCTTC
TRBJ1-1 | TRBV20-1 | 11 | NA | NA | CSAGSRTEAFF | TGCAGTGCCGGGTCCCGGACTGAAGCTTTCTTT
TRBJ2-7 | TRBV18 | 12 | TRBD1 | many | CASSRTGSEQYF | TGTGCCAGCTCACGGACAGGGTCCGAGCAGTACTTC
TRBJ1-2 | TRBV28 | 14 | NA | NA | CASSLSGNRYGYTF | TGTGCCAGCAGTTTGTCAGGGAACCGCTATGGCTACACCTTC
TRBJ2-7 | TRBV29-1 | 14 | NA | NA | CSVGRGTASYEQYF | TGCAGCGTGGGCCGCGGGACTGCGTCCTACGAGCAGTACTTC
TRBJ2-2 | TRBV10-1 | 19 | TRBD2 | once | CASSAIPGLAGGRSGELFF | TGCGCCAGCAGTGCGATCCCGGGACTAGCGGGAGGGCGGTCCGGGGAGCTGTTTTTT
TRBJ2-2 | TRBV28 | 13 | NA | few | CASSFFNTGELFF | TGTGCCAGCAGTTTTTTTAACACCGGGGAGCTGTTTTTT
TRBJ1-1 | TRBV7-2 | 15 | NA | many | CASSLGSRTSGEAFF | TGTGCCAGCAGCTTAGGGTCCAGGACTTCGGGTGAAGCTTTCTTT
TRBJ1-5 | TRBV2 | 15 | NA | few | CASNLQPASNQPQHF | TGTGCCAGCAATCTTCAACCAGCTTCCAATCAGCCCCAGCATTTT
TRBJ1-5 | TRBV5-5 | 16 | NA | NA | CASSLEAAVSNQPQHF | TGTGCCAGCAGCTTGGAGGCAGCTGTTAGCAATCAGCCCCAGCATTTT
TRBJ2-7 | TRBV7-9 | 15 | TRBD2 | NA | CASSLVSSGTGEQYF | TGTGCCAGCAGCTTAGTGTCTAGCGGGACGGGGGAGCAGTACTTC
TRBJ2-3 | TRBV27 | 21 | TRBD2 | NA | CASSTLEQGEPSGEPGATQYF | TGTGCCAGCAGTACCTTGGAGCAGGGAGAACCTAGCGGGGAGCCCGGGGCAACGCAGTATTTT
TRBJ1-5 | TRBV30 | 13 | NA | NA | CAWSRGRNQPQHF | TGTGCCTGGAGTCGAGGACGCAATCAGCCCCAGCATTTT
TRBJ2-5 | TRBV6-4 | 15 | NA | NA | CASSVNSGFGETQYF | TGTGCCAGCAGTGTCAATAGCGGCTTTGGTGAGACCCAGTACTTC
TRBJ1-1 | TRBV2 | 13 | TRBD1 | few | CASRGQGGGEAFF | TGTGCCAGCAGGGGACAGGGTGGTGGGGAAGCTTTCTTT
TRBJ2-7 | TRBV18 | 16 | NA | few | CASSPPTGKQLGEQYF | TGTGCCAGCTCACCACCAACAGGCAAGCAGCTTGGCGAGCAGTACTTC
TRBJ2-7 | TRBV5-1 | 15 | NA | NA | CASSTLFQIDYEQYF | TGCGCCAGCAGCACCCTTTTCCAGATAGACTACGAGCAGTACTTC
TRBJ2-7 | TRBV5-1 | 16 | NA | NA | CASSLGTAAASYEQYF | TGCGCCAGCAGCTTGGGGACGGCAGCGGCCTCCTACGAGCAGTACTTC
TRBJ1-2 | TRBV5-1 | 15 | TRBD1 | NA | CASSSRTGTNGGYTF | TGCGCCAGCAGCTCCCGGACAGGGACGAACGGGGGCTACACCTTC
TRBJ2-3 | TRBV5-1 | 14 | NA | many | CASSIGEVTDTQYF | TGCGCCAGCAGCATAGGGGAGGTGACAGATACGCAGTATTTT
TRBJ2-6 | TRBV11-2 | 15 | NA | few | CASVGIGSGANVLTF | TGTGCCAGCGTCGGGATCGGATCTGGGGCCAACGTCCTGACTTTC
TRBJ2-7 | TRBV18 | 14 | TRBD1 | NA | CASSPRQGTYEQYF | TGTGCCAGCTCACCCAGACAGGGTACCTACGAGCAGTACTTC
TRBJ2-2 | TRBV10-3 | 13 | NA | NA | CAISFGGPGELFF | TGTGCCATCAGTTTCGGGGGTCCCGGGGAGCTGTTTTTT